This T cell receptor beta chain was identified in a study of beta chain features in type 1 diabetes. Whole-study findings and limits: Within the patient group, naive, central memory and Treg TCRB repertoires appeared more similar to each other than within healthy donors. Across all four CD4+ subsets, people with type 1 diabetes showed modestly shorter TCRB CDR3s.

CDR3 length equals 14 residues. Trimming left V 6 bases short and J 1 base short, with 14 bases between. Germline CDR1 SQVTM, CDR2 ANQGSEA. Worth noting for this clone: Antigen: not known.

As every portion of the isolated RNA was reverse transcribed, the sequencing read expressed TCRB transcripts. Assay used: immunoSEQ multiplex PCR; TCRdb lists only in-frame clones, some missing. Of roughly 240,000 clones listed, around 24% are singletons. The origin of this receptor is a woman aged 25 to 39 with type 1 diabetes. The rearrangement links TRBV29-1 to TRBJ2-3; D perhaps matches TRBD2 (5 bases). The sequenced sample was naive CD4+ T cells from blood. This CDR3 is CSVLPTRGTDTQYF. CDR3 nucleotides: TGCAGCGTCTTGCCAACGAGGGGCACAGATACGCAGTATTTT.